A selection of T cell receptor beta chains follows, all from one sample in a study of a mutant IDH1 vaccine in newly diagnosed glioma. This table comes from immunoSEQ multiplex PCR, and its TCRdb copy is limited to in-frame clones, with some not included. The sample holds 75,000 to 95,000 clones, 85% to 90% seen once. These TCRs' antigens remain unknown. Specimen: PBMCs, collected from a glioma patient whose treatment included an IDH1 peptide vaccine. The receptors originated from a woman between 45 and 60 years old with glioma. The CDR3 runs from the conserved cysteine through the conserved F or W. The D gene is left open where the match is weak. Clone size is shown for a subset of rows, as once, few, many or a class of expanded clone.

>TRBV4-1|TRBJ1-2|.|TRBD1
CASSQGSTGSYGYTF
TGCGCCAGCAGCCAAGGATCGACAGGGTCCTATGGCTACACCTTC
>TRBV18|TRBJ1-1|few|.
CASSPSGADTEAFF
TGTGCCAGCTCACCATCGGGGGCTGACACTGAAGCTTTCTTT
>TRBV9|TRBJ2-5|.|.
CASSVEGHQETQYF
TGTGCCAGCAGCGTAGAAGGACACCAAGAGACCCAGTACTTC
>TRBV7-8|TRBJ2-5|.|.
CASSSTTGRQETQYF
TGTGCCAGCAGCTCTACTACAGGGAGGCAAGAGACCCAGTACTTC
>TRBV5-1|TRBJ1-4|.|.
CASSLAGTDNEKLFF
TGCGCCAGCAGCTTGGCCGGGACCGATAATGAAAAACTGTTTTTT
>TRBV19|TRBJ1-4|.|.
CASRAEGGSDEKLFF
TGTGCCAGTCGGGCGGAGGGGGGCTCTGATGAAAAACTGTTTTTT
>TRBV9|TRBJ2-4|.|.
CASSPGHLRIQYF
TGTGCCAGCAGCCCGGGACATCTGCGCATTCAGTACTTC
>TRBV10-3|TRBJ2-2|.|.
CALGMGTGELFF
TGTGCCCTCGGGATGGGCACCGGGGAGCTGTTTTTT
>TRBV19|TRBJ2-2|.|.
CASSMGTGKRELFF
TGTGCCAGTAGTATGGGCACTGGGAAAAGGGAGCTGTTTTTT
>TRBV28|TRBJ2-6|.|.
CASSAHPGSSGANVLTF
TGTGCCAGCAGTGCCCACCCTGGTAGCTCTGGGGCCAACGTCCTGACTTTC
>TRBV30|TRBJ2-3|.|TRBD2
CAWSALGGDTQYF
TGTGCCTGGAGCGCCTTGGGAGGGGATACGCAGTATTTT
>TRBV14|TRBJ2-1|.|.
CASSQGPGKIPYNEQFF
TGTGCCAGCAGCCAAGGCCCGGGGAAAATTCCCTACAATGAGCAGTTCTTC
>TRBV7-8|TRBJ2-2|.|.
CASKEGAVTGELFF
TGTGCCAGCAAGGAGGGGGCGGTCACCGGGGAGCTGTTTTTT
>TRBV5-1|TRBJ1-3|.|.
CASSLIFRGAGNTIYF
TGCGCCAGCAGCTTAATTTTCAGGGGCGCAGGAAACACCATATATTTT
>TRBV28|TRBJ2-5|.|TRBD1
CASSTNYRDRGSKTQYF
TGTGCCAGCAGTACCAATTACCGGGACAGGGGGTCCAAGACCCAGTACTTC
>TRBV9|TRBJ2-1|.|.
CASSVESGIFSEQFF
TGTGCCAGCAGCGTAGAGTCGGGAATCTTTAGTGAGCAGTTCTTC
>TRBV19|TRBJ2-7|.|.
CASRTRLGSYEQYF
TGTGCCAGTAGGACGCGGCTGGGATCCTACGAGCAGTACTTC
>TRBV5-1|TRBJ2-1|once|TRBD2
CASSLLAGGDNEQFF
TGCGCCAGCAGCTTGTTGGCGGGAGGAGACAATGAGCAGTTCTTC
>TRBV19|TRBJ2-7|.|TRBD1
CASSDRDRLYEQYF
TGTGCCAGTAGTGACCGGGACAGGCTATACGAGCAGTACTTC
>TRBV10-1|TRBJ2-7|few|.
CASSGPPSYEQYF
TGCGCCAGCAGCGGGCCCCCCTCCTACGAGCAGTACTTC
>TRBV30|TRBJ1-1|.|.
CACQKGTNTEAFF
TGTGCCTGCCAAAAAGGAACGAACACTGAAGCTTTCTTT
>TRBV5-1|TRBJ2-7|.|.
CASSPPGDEQYF
TGCGCCAGCAGCCCCCCGGGGGACGAGCAGTACTTC
>TRBV19|TRBJ1-4|.|.
CASSMPREGNEKLFF
TGTGCCAGTAGTATGCCGAGGGAGGGGAATGAAAAACTGTTTTTT
>TRBV29-1|TRBJ1-1|.|TRBD1
CSVAGQGNTEAFF
TGCAGCGTTGCGGGACAGGGGAACACTGAAGCTTTCTTT
>TRBV30|TRBJ1-5|.|.
CAWSVEGHSNQPQHF
TGTGCCTGGAGTGTGGAGGGCCATAGCAATCAGCCCCAGCATTTT
>TRBV5-1|TRBJ2-5|.|.
CASRSQGSQETQYF
TGCGCCAGCCGCTCTCAGGGTTCCCAAGAGACCCAGTACTTC
>TRBV19|TRBJ2-3|.|TRBD1
CASSMDTGQGTDTQYF
TGTGCCAGTAGTATGGATACGGGACAGGGCACAGATACGCAGTATTTT
>TRBV5-1|TRBJ2-7|once|TRBD2
CASSLATSGTPDF
TGCGCCAGCAGCCTCGCTACTAGCGGGACCCCAGACTTC
>TRBV9|TRBJ1-2|.|TRBD1
CASSPRTGMARGSYGYTF
TGTGCCAGCAGCCCGAGGACAGGGATGGCGAGAGGCTCTTATGGCTACACCTTC
>TRBV6-6|TRBJ1-4|.|TRBD1
CASSYSGTAREKLFF
TGTGCCAGCAGTTACTCGGGGACAGCAAGGGAAAAACTGTTTTTT
>TRBV5-4|TRBJ2-7|.|.
CASSPSAGTVSSEQYF
TGTGCCAGCAGCCCCTCGGCCGGGACGGTCTCTAGTGAGCAGTACTTC
>TRBV6-1|TRBJ1-5|.|.
CASSFDRSGPQHF
TGTGCCAGCAGTTTCGACAGGTCTGGGCCCCAGCATTTT
>TRBV5-1|TRBJ1-1|.|TRBD1
CASNQGGNTEAFF
TGCGCCAGCAATCAGGGGGGTAATACTGAAGCTTTCTTT
>TRBV28|TRBJ2-5|.|.
CASSISLAARDTQYF
TGTGCCAGCAGCATCTCGTTAGCGGCAAGAGATACCCAGTACTTC
>TRBV28|TRBJ1-3|.|.
CASSFPGSGNTIYF
TGTGCCAGCAGTTTCCCAGGCTCTGGAAACACCATATATTTT
>TRBV28|TRBJ2-1|.|.
CATNRGTYNEQFF
TGTGCCACCAACCGGGGGACCTACAATGAGCAGTTCTTC
>TRBV30|TRBJ1-6|.|TRBD1
CAWDRGTGENSPLHF
TGTGCCTGGGATCGCGGGACAGGGGAGAATTCACCCCTCCACTTT
>TRBV14|TRBJ2-2|.|TRBD1
CASSVRTGATGELFF
TGTGCCAGCAGCGTCCGGACAGGGGCCACCGGGGAGCTGTTTTTT
>TRBV21-1|TRBJ2-7|few|.
CASMGGDCGSSYEQYF
TGTGCCAGCATGGGAGGGGACTGCGGGAGCTCCTACGAGCAGTACTTC
>TRBV2|TRBJ1-1|.|.
CASSLRRNTEAFF
TGTGCCAGCAGCCTCAGGAGGAACACTGAAGCTTTCTTT